This T cell receptor (beta chain) was sequenced in a study of T-cell memory formation after mild COVID-19. Across the study: Largely, the TCR clusters proved donor specific.

TCRdb re-called the 5' RACE reads with MiXCR, one entry per CDR3 protein. The sample comprises about 340,000 distinct CDR3 sequences, about an eighth of which are singletons, and around 21% rests with the top ten. The V end was cut by 3 bases, the J end by 4 bases, with 19 bases between. The germline gives CDR1 SGHDT, CDR2 YYEEEE. This CDR3 is 16 amino acids long. Concerning this clonotype itself: The antigen remains unidentified.

Overall study results and limits: There were some responding clones in pre-infection memory, which suggested that cross-reactive memory had joined. Day 15 to 85 contractors were CD4/CD8 balanced; later expanders leaned CD4+. Of the contracting clones, CD4+ ones lay mainly in CM and EM, and CD8+ ones in EMRA.

Specimen: PBMCs or a T cell subset sorted from them (not recorded which). The receptor's source is a man aged 18 to 30 who had mild COVID-19 (a few samples of this study predate the infection). Cell type and time point are not known. The chain joins TRBV5-6 to TRBJ2-5; the D gene could be TRBD1 or TRBD2 (5 bases each). CDR3 coding DNA: TGTGCCAGCAGCTCCACGCCGGGACGGATGAGAGAGACCCAGTACTTC. The encoded protein is CASSSTPGRMRETQYF.